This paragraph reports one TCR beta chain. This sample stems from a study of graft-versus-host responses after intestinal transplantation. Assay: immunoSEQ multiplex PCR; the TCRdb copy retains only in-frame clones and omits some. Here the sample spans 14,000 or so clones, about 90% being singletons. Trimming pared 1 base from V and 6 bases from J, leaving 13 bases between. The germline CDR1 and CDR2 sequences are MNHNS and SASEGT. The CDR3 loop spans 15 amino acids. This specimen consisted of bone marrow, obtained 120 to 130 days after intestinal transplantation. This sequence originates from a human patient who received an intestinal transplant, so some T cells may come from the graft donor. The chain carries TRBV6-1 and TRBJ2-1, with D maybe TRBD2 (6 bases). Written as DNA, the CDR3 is TGTGCCAGCAGTGAAGAAGCACTAGCTCTCAATGAGCAGTTCTTC. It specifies CASSEEALALNEQFF.